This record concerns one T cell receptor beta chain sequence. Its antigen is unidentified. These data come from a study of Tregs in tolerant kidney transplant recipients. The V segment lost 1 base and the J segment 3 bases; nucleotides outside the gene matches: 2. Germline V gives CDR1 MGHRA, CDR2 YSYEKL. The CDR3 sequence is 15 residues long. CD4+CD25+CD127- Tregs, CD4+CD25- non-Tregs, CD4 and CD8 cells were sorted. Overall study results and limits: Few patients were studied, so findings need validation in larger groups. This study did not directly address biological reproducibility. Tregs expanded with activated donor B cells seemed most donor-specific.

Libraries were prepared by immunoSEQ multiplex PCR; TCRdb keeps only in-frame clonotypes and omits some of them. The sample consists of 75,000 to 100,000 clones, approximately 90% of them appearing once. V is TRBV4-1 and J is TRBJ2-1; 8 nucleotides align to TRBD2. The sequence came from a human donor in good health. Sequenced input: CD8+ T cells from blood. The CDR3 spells CASSQALAVYNEQFF. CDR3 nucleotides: TGCGCCAGCAGCCAAGCACTAGCGGTCTACAATGAGCAGTTCTTC.